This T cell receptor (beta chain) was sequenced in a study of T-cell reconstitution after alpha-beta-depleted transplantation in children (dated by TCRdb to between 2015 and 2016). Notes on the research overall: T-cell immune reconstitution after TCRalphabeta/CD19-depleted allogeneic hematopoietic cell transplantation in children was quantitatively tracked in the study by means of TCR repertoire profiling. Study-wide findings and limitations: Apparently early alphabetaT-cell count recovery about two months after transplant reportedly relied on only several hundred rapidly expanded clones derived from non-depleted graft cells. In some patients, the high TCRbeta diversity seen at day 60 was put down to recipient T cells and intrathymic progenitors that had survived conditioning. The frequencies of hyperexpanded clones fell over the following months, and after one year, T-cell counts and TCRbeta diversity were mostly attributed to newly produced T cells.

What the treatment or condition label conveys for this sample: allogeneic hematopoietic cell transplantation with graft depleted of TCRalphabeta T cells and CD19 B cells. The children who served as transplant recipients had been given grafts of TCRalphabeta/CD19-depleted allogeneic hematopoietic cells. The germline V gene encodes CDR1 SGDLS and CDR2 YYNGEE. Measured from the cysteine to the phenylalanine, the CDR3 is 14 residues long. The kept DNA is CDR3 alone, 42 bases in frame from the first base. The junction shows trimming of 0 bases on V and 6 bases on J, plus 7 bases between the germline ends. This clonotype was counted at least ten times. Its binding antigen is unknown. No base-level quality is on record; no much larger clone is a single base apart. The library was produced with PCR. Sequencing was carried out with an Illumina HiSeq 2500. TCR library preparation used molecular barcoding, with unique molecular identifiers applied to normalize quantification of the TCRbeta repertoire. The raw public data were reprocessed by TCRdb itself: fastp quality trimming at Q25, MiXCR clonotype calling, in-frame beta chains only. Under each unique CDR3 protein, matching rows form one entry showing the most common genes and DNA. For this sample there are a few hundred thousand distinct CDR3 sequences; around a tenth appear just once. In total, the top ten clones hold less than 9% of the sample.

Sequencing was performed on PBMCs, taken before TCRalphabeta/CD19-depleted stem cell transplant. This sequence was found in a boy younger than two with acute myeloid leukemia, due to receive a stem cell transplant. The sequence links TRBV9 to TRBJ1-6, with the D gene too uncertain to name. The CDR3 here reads CASSVGQVNSPLHF. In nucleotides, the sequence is TGTGCCAGCAGCGTAGGGCAGGTTAATTCACCCCTCCACTTT.